This T cell receptor (beta chain) comes out of a study of cytomegalovirus exposure and HLA in healthy donors. The CDR3 totals 15 residues. CDR1 GTSNPN and CDR2 SVGIG come from the germline V gene (reference sequence). The V and J ends lost 0 bases and 7 bases, in that order; junction bases with no gene match: 5. The PCR had 60 Vbeta and 13 Jbeta primers. Clones were sequenced by immunoSEQ multiplex PCR, and TCRdb holds only the in-frame ones, with some missing. The data hold about 160,000 clones, with roughly 85% observed a single time. The chain couples TRBV30 to TRBJ1-4; 10 positions match TRBD1. The clonotype comes from a young man in good health and CMV-seropositive. The sequencing input was PBMCs. As DNA, the CDR3 is TGTGCCTGGAGTGTACTGGGACAGGGGAGTGAAAAACTGTTTTTT. This encodes CAWSVLGQGSEKLFF.